The 22 T cell receptor beta chains below all came from one sample that was sequenced in a study of T-cell reconstitution after alpha-beta-depleted transplantation in children (dated by TCRdb to 2016 to 2017). Overall study outcomes, separate from this receptor: Over subsequent months, a decline in hyperexpanded clone frequencies was noted, and after one year, T-cell counts and TCRbeta diversity were mostly ascribed to newly produced T cells.

Library generation was performed with PCR. The instrument given in TCRdb is Illumina HiSeq 2500. To normalize quantification of the TCRbeta repertoire, the TCR libraries were built with molecular barcoding that relied on unique molecular identifiers. TCRdb passed the public sequencing reads through fastp at Q25 and MiXCR, retaining productive beta sequences. One record per CDR3 amino acid sequence lists the most common genes and DNA. Recorded for this sample are a few hundred thousand distinct CDR3 sequences; roughly 7.8% of them occurred a single time. The ten top clones hold 9.1% of the sample. This specimen's treatment or condition label, interpreted: allogeneic hematopoietic cell transplantation with graft depleted of TCRalphabeta T cells and CD19 B cells. These receptors' antigens are unknown. Sequencing used peripheral blood, obtained 360 days after TCRalphabeta/CD19-depleted stem cell transplant. The receptors here all came from a female patient aged 2 to 10 who had a stem cell transplant for Fanconi anemia, so the T cells may come from the graft donor.

This clonotype was counted many times. The V and J genes are TRBV5-1 and TRBJ1-5; D is unresolved. Trimming took off 7 bases at V and 13 bases at J, with 6 bases between the two ends. The CDR3 spans 8 residues. In germline, CDR1 is SGHRS, CDR2 YFSETQ. CDR3 coding DNA: TGCGCCAGCCCTCCGCAGCATTTT. It is translated as CASPPQHF.

This clonotype was seen more than once but under ten times. This sequence joins TRBV12-3 or TRBV12-4 and TRBJ2-7; 7 bases match TRBD2. CDR3 length equals 13 residues. Trimming took 5 bases from V and 3 from J; bases not matched to a gene: 4. The CDR3 reads CASSRGGGYEQYF. Written as DNA, the CDR3 is TGTGCCAGCAGTAGGGGCGGGGGCTACGAGCAGTACTTC.

V gene TRBV2 combines with J gene TRBJ2-3; D may be TRBD2 (7 bases). CDR1 is SNHLY, CDR2 FYNNEI, per germline. Trimming pared 7 bases from V and 4 bases from J, leaving 21 bases between. This CDR3 contains 16 residues. CDR3 sequence: CASITKRGGASDTQYF. Written as DNA, the CDR3 is TGTGCCAGCATAACGAAGAGGGGGGGGGCTTCAGATACGCAGTATTTT.

This clonotype appeared many times. The chain couples TRBV5-1 to TRBJ2-3, with 9 bases lining up with TRBD2. Unmatched junction bases numbered 7, after V lost 2 bases and J lost 0 bases. Germline V CDR1 and CDR2: SGHRS, YFSETQ. The CDR3 spans 17 residues. The CDR3: CASSFGYLAGSTDTQYF. Here the CDR3 DNA reads TGCGCCAGCAGCTTTGGTTATCTAGCGGGAAGCACAGATACGCAGTATTTT.

Ten or more counts support this clonotype. This chain uses TRBV20-1 with TRBJ2-7; possibly TRBD2 for D (5 bases). Germline CDR1 and CDR2: DFQATT and SNEGSKA (reference sequence). V was cut by 6 bases and J by 3 bases, with 18 bases left in between. The length of the CDR3 is 14 residues. CDR3 sequence reads: CSAPADGGVYEQYF. The DNA for the CDR3 is TGCAGTGCCCCCGCGGATGGAGGCGTCTACGAGCAGTACTTC.

This chain joins TRBV11-2 and TRBJ2-1; TRBD2 aligns across 13 bases. With V trimmed by 7 bases and J by 1 base, 10 bases remained unmatched. Per the germline V gene, CDR1 is SGHAT and CDR2 is FQNNGV. This CDR3 spans 18 amino acids. CDR3 in amino acids: CASNRGLAGTVSYNEQFF. Here the CDR3 DNA reads TGTGCCAGCAACCGGGGACTAGCGGGAACGGTATCCTACAATGAGCAGTTCTTC.

This clonotype has at least ten counts. The V and J genes are TRBV3-1 and TRBJ2-7, with D possibly TRBD1 on 6 matching bases. Germline V gene data show CDR1 as LGHDT and CDR2 as YNNKEL (reference sequence). The CDR3 spans 12 residues. Between the trimmed V and J ends, which lost 6 bases and 5 bases, there was a span of 11 bases. CDR3 sequence (DNA): TGTGCCAGCAGGACCAGGGGAGACGAGCAGTACTTC. This encodes CASRTRGDEQYF.

This clonotype was observed a handful of times. The CDR3: CASSRLSGTGVYEQYF. CDR3 coding DNA: TGTGCCAGCAGCCGCCTCTCCGGGACAGGGGTTTACGAGCAGTACTTC. The chain employs TRBV14 and TRBJ2-7; 10 bases match TRBD1. The CDR3 totals 16 residues. In germline, CDR1 is SGHDN, CDR2 FVKESK. Trimming cost V 4 bases and J 4 bases; bases outside gene matches: 10.

This clonotype has a handful of counts. In DNA form, the CDR3 reads TGCAGTGCTAGAGACCTCTCTGGAAACACCATATATTTT. It codes for CSARDLSGNTIYF. This rearrangement joins TRBV20-1 to TRBJ1-3; D call uncertain. The CDR3 is made up of 13 amino acids. Trimming left V 0 bases short and J 0 bases short, with 3 bases between. CDR1 and CDR2 (germline): DFQATT, SNEGSKA (reference sequence).

V is TRBV7-6 and J is TRBJ2-5; D is possibly TRBD1 (6 bases). V gave up 5 bases and J gave up 3 bases, with 16 bases separating them. This CDR3 comprises 15 residues. The germline gives CDR1 SGHVS, CDR2 FNYEAQ. The CDR3 reads CASSVIQGKEETQYF. The CDR3, as DNA: TGTGCCAGCAGCGTAATCCAGGGGAAGGAAGAGACCCAGTACTTC.

The chain recombines TRBV29-1 with TRBJ2-7; 7 bases align to TRBD2. The CDR3 has 14 amino acids. From germline, CDR1 is SQVTM and CDR2 ANQGSEA. Trimming cost V 5 bases and J 2 bases; bases outside gene matches: 9. CDR3 nucleotides: TGCAGCGTTAAAGGAGCGGGGCTAGCCTACGAGCAGTACTTC. Residues: CSVKGAGLAYEQYF.

The chain couples TRBV9 to TRBJ1-1; D unclear. V lost 0 bases, J lost 3 bases, and 12 bases lay in between. Germline V CDR1 and CDR2: SGDLS, YYNGEE. This CDR3 is 15 amino acids long. CDR3 sequence: CASSVAPDRYTEAFF. The DNA of the CDR3 is TGTGCCAGCAGCGTAGCTCCTGACCGATACACTGAAGCTTTCTTT.

This clonotype was counted ten times or more. As DNA, the CDR3 is TGTGCCACCACCCTACGAGATTATATAACCGGGGAGCTGTTTTTT. It yields the protein CATTLRDYITGELFF. The rearrangement links TRBV15 to TRBJ2-2; D uncertain. The CDR3 is made up of 15 amino acids. V shed 7 bases and J shed 5 bases, with 17 bases lying between them. In germline, CDR1 is LNHNV, CDR2 YYDKDF (reference sequence).

V and J are TRBV4-1 and TRBJ2-7; D gene ambiguous. Trimming stripped 4 bases from V and 3 bases from J, with 16 bases between. The CDR3 is 15 residues long. Germline V gene data show CDR1 as MGHRA and CDR2 as YSYEKL. CDR3 DNA: TGCGCCAGCAGCCCTCAGAGCTCGTACCTCTACGAGCAGTACTTC. The encoded protein is CASSPQSSYLYEQYF.

The sample holds a few counts of this clonotype. The genes are TRBV20-1 and TRBJ1-5, with 7 bases lining up with TRBD1. With V trimmed by 5 bases and J by 2 bases, 3 bases remained unmatched. The V gene's germline CDR1 is DFQATT and CDR2 SNEGSKA (reference sequence). This CDR3 has 13 amino acids. CDR3 amino acids: CSARQGGNQPQHF. The CDR3 DNA follows: TGCAGTGCTCGACAGGGCGGCAATCAGCCCCAGCATTTT.

In its sample, this clonotype was seen many times. The chain employs TRBV27 and TRBJ2-5; 7 positions agree with TRBD2. Germline-derived CDR1 and CDR2 are MNHEY and SMNVEV (reference sequence). V was clipped by 4 bases and J by 4 bases; unmatched bases: 9. The CDR3 is made up of 15 amino acids. This CDR3 is CASSSPSGGRETQYF. In DNA form, the CDR3 reads TGTGCCAGCAGTTCTCCTAGCGGCGGTAGAGAGACCCAGTACTTC.

A word on this clonotype: This clone may be a read error of a much larger clone one base away. This sequence joins TRBV10-1 and TRBJ2-3; D may be TRBD2 (6 bases). The CDR3 runs to 15 residues. Germline V gene sequence: CDR1 WNHNN, CDR2 SYGVQD (reference sequence). The CDR3 DNA follows: TGCGCCAGCAGTGAGTCGGACTACCTCACAGATACGCGGTATTTT. It is translated as CASSESDYLTDTRYF.

CDR3 amino acids: CASSHSGVYNEQFF. In DNA, the CDR3 is TGTGCCAGCAGCCATAGCGGGGTTTACAATGAGCAGTTCTTC. The chain recombines TRBV7-9 with TRBJ2-1; TRBD2 aligns across 8 bases. The CDR3 is made up of 14 amino acids. Germline CDR1 is SEHNR and CDR2 is FQNEAQ (reference sequence). Trimming removed 5 bases from V and 4 bases from J; junction bases left unmatched: 4.

This clonotype was picked up a small number of times. The gene calls are TRBV28 and TRBJ2-7; D call uncertain. This CDR3 has 15 amino acids. CDR1 and CDR2 from the germline V gene are MDHEN and SYDVKM. Trimming pared 5 bases from V and 2 bases from J, leaving 16 bases between. Written as DNA, the CDR3 is TGTGCCAGCAGTCGGACCTTGGCAGCCGCCTACGAGCAGTACTTC. Protein: CASSRTLAAAYEQYF.

The rearrangement uses TRBV6-1 and TRBJ2-5, with D unresolved. The germline V gene encodes CDR1 MNHNS and CDR2 SASEGT. This CDR3 is 15 amino acids long. With 6 bases removed from V and 1 base from J, the gap between germline ends came to 15 bases. CDR3 in amino acids: CASSPTVTLQETQYF. CDR3 nucleotide sequence: TGTGCCAGCAGCCCCACGGTGACTCTCCAAGAGACCCAGTACTTC.

The rearrangement uses TRBV6-5 and TRBJ1-3, with a tentative D call TRBD1 (5 bases). The V end was cut by 4 bases, the J end by 8 bases, with 15 bases between. CDR3 length: 14 amino acids. From germline, CDR1 is MNHEY and CDR2 SVGAGI. CDR3 residues: CASSSRQGGYTIYF. The CDR3 bases are TGTGCCAGCAGTTCCCGCCAGGGAGGATACACCATATATTTT.

There are many counts of this clonotype. The V and J genes are TRBV12-3 or TRBV12-4 and TRBJ2-3; 9 nucleotides align to TRBD2. Germline trimming cut 4 bases from V and 8 bases from J; bases unmatched to any gene: 10. This CDR3 has 15 residues. The CDR3 nucleotides read TGTGCCAGCAGTTCGACCGGGGCGGGGGGGCGTACGCAGTATTTT. Encoded protein: CASSSTGAGGRTQYF.